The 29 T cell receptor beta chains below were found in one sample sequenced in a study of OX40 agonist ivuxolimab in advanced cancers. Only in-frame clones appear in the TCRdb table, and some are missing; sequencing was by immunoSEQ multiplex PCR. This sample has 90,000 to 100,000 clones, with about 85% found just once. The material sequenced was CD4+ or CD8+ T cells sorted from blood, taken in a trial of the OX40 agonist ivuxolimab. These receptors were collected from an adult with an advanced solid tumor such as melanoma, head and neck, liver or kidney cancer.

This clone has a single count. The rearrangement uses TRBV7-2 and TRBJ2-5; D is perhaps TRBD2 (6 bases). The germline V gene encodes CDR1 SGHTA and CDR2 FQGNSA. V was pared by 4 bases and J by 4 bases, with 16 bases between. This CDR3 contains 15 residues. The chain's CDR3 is CASSSPGLPVETQYF. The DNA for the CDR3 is TGTGCCAGCAGCTCCCCGGGACTCCCTGTAGAGACCCAGTACTTC.

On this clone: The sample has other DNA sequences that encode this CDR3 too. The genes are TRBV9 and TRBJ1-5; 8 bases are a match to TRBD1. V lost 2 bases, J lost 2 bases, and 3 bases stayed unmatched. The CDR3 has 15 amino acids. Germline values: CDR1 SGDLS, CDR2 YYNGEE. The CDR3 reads CASSVGQGGNQPQHF. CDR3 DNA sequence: TGTGCCAGCAGCGTCGGACAGGGCGGCAATCAGCCCCAGCATTTT.

The CDR3 coding sequence is TGCGCCAGCAGCTTGGCCGTCGGACAGGAGTCGTACGAGCAGTACTTC. This translates into CASSLAVGQESYEQYF. J is TRBJ2-7 and V is TRBV5-1; TRBD1 agrees at 7 bases. After removal of 0 bases from V and 4 bases from J, the junction contained 10 bases not matched to a gene. This CDR3 region has 16 residues. Germline V gene data show CDR1 as SGHRS and CDR2 as YFSETQ.

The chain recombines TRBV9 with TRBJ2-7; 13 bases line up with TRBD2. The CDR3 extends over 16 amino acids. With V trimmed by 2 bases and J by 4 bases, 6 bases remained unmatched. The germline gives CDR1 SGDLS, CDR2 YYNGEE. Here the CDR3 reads CASSVGGTSGIYEQYF. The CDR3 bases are TGTGCCAGCAGCGTCGGGGGGACTAGCGGGATTTACGAGCAGTACTTC.

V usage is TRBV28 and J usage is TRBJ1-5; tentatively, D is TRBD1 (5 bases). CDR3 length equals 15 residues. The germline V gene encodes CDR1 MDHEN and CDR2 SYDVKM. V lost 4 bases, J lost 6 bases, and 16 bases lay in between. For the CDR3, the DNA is TGTGCCAGCAGTTCTCGGGGCCAAATCGGTCAGCCCCAGCATTTT. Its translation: CASSSRGQIGQPQHF.

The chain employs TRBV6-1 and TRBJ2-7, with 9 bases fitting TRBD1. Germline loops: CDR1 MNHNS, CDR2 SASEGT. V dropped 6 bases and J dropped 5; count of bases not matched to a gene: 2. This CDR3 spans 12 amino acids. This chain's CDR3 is CASRDRGHEQYV. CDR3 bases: TGTGCCAGCAGGGACAGGGGCCACGAGCAGTACGTC.

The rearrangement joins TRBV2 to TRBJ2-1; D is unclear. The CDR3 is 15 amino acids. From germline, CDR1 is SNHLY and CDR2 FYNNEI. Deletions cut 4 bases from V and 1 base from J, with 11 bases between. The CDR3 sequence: CASSARETSYNEQFF. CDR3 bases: TGTGCCAGCAGTGCCCGAGAGACATCCTACAATGAGCAGTTCTTC.

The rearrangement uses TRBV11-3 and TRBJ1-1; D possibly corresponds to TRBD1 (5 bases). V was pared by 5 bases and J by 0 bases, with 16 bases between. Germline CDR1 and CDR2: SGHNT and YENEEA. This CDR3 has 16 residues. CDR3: CASSQTGRGMNTEAFF. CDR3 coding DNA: TGTGCCAGCAGCCAGACGGGACGCGGGATGAACACTGAAGCTTTCTTT.

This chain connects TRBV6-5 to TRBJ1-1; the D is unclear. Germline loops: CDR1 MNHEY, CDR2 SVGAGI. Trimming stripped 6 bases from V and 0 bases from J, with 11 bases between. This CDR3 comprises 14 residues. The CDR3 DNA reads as TGTGCCAGCAGCCTGGACCGGATGAACACTGAAGCTTTCTTT. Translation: CASSLDRMNTEAFF.

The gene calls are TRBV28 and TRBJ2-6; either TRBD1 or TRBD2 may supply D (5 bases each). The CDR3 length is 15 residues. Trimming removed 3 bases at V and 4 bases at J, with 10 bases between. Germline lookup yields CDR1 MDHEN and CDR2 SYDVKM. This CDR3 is CASSLPGPGANVLTF. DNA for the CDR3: TGTGCCAGCAGTTTGCCGGGGCCGGGGGCCAACGTCCTGACTTTC.

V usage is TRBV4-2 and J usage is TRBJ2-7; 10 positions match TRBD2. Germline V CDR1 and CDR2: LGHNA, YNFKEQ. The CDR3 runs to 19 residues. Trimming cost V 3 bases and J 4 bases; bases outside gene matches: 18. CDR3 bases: TGTGCCAGCAGCCAGGCCCCCATGGGACTAGCGTCTTTTGATTACGAGCAGTACTTC. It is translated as CASSQAPMGLASFDYEQYF.

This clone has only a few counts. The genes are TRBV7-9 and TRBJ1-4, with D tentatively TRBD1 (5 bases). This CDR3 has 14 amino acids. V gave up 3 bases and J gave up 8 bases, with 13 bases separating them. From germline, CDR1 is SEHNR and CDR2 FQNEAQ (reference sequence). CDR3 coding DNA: TGTGCCAGCAGCTTTGGGACCTCCAGGGAAAAACTGTTTTTT. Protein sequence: CASSFGTSREKLFF.

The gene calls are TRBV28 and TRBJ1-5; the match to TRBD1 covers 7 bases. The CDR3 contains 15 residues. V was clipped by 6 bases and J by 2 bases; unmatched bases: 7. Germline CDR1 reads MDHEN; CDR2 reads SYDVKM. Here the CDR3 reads CASSPSGTGNQPQHF. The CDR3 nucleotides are TGTGCCAGCAGCCCCTCCGGGACAGGCAATCAGCCCCAGCATTTT.

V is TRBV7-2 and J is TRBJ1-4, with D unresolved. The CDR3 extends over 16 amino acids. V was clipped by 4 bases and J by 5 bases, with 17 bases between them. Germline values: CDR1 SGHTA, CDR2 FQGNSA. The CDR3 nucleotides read TGTGCCAGCAGCTCGGAACCCGGGCTGAGAAATGAAAAACTGTTTTTT. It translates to CASSSEPGLRNEKLFF.

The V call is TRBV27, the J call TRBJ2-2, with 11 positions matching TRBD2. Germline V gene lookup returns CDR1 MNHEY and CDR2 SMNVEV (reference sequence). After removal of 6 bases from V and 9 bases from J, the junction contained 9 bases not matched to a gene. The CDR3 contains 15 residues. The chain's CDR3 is CASRTLAGEGWELFF. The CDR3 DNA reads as TGTGCCAGCAGGACACTAGCGGGAGAGGGGTGGGAGCTGTTTTTT.

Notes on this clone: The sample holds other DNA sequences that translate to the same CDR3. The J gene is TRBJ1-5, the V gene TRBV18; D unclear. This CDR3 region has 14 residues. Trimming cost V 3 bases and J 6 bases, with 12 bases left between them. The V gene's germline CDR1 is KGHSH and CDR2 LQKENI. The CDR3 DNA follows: TGTGCCAGCTCACCTACCGGGGTTTTTCAGCCCCAGCATTTT. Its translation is CASSPTGVFQPQHF.

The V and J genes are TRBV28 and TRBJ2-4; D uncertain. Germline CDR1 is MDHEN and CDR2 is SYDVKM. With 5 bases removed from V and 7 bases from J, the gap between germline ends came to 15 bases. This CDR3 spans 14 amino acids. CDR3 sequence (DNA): TGTGCCAGCAGTCGCCCCCGACACCCCAACATTCAGTACTTC. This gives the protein CASSRPRHPNIQYF.

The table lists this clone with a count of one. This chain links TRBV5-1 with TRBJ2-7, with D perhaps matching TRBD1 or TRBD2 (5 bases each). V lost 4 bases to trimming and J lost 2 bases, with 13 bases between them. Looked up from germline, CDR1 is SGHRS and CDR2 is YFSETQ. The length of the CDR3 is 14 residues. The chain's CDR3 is CASSPTGTAYEQYF. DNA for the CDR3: TGCGCCAGCAGCCCTACCGGGACGGCCTACGAGCAGTACTTC.

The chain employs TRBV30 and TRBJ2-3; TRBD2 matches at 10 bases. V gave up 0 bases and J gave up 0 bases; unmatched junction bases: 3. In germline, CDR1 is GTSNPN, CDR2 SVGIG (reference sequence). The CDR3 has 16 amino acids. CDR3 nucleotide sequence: TGTGCCTGGAGTGTCACTAGCGGGACTAGCACAGATACGCAGTATTTT. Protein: CAWSVTSGTSTDTQYF.

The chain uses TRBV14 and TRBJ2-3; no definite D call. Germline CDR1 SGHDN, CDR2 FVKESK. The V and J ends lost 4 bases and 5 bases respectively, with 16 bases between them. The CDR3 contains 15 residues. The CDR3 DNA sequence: TGTGCCAGCAGCCCTAGGGTTAGCCGAGGAGATACGCAGTATTTT. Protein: CASSPRVSRGDTQYF.

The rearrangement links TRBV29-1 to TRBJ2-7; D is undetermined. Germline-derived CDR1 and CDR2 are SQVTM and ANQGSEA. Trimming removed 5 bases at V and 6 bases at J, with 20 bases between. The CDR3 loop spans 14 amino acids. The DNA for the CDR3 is TGCAGCGTTATGGGTACGTCTGTACGAGCCGAGCAGTACTTC. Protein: CSVMGTSVRAEQYF.

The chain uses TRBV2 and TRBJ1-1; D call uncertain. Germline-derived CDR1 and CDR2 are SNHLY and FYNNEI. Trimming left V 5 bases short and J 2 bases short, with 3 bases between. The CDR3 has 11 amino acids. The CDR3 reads CASSFNTEAFF. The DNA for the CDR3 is TGTGCCAGCAGTTTTAACACTGAAGCTTTCTTT. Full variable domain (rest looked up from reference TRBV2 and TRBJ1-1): EPEVTQTPSHQVTQMGQEVILRCVPISNHLYFYWYRQILGQKVEFLVSFYNNEISEKSEIFDDQFSVERPDGSNFTLKIRSTKLEDSAMYFCASSFNTEAFFGQGTRLTVV.

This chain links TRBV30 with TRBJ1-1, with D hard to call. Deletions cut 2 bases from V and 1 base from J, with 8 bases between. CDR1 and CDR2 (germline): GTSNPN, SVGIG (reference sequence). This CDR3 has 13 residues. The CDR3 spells CAWSRQENTEAFF. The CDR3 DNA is TGTGCCTGGAGTAGGCAAGAGAACACTGAAGCTTTCTTT.

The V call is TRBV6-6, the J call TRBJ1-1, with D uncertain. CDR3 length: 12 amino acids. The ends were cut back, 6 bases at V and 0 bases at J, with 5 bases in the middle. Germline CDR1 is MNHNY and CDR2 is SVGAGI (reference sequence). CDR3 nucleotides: TGTGCCAGCAGCCGTATGAACACTGAAGCTTTCTTT. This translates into CASSRMNTEAFF.

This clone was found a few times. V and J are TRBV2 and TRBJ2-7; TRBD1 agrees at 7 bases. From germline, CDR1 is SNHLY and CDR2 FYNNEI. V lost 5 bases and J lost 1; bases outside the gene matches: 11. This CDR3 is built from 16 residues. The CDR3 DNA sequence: TGTGCCAGCAGTTCAGCCGGGACAGCGGCTTCCTACGAGCAGTACTTC. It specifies CASSSAGTAASYEQYF.

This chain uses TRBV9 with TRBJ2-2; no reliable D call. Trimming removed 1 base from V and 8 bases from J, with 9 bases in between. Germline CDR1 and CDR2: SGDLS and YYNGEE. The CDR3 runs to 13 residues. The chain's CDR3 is CASSVRPEGELFF. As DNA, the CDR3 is TGTGCCAGCAGCGTACGACCCGAGGGGGAGCTGTTTTTT.

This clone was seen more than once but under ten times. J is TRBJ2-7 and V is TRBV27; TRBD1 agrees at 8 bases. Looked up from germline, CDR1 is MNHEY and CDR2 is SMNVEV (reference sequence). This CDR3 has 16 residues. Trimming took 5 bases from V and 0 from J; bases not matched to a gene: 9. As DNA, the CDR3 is TGTGCCAGCAGTCCCGAGGACAGGGTAACCTCCTACGAGCAGTACGTC. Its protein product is CASSPEDRVTSYEQYV.

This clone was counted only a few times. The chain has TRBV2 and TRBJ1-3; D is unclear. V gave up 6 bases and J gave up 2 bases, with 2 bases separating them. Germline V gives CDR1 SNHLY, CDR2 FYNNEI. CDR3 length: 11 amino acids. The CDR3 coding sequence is TGTGCCAGCAGCACTGGAAACACCATATATTTT. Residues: CASSTGNTIYF.

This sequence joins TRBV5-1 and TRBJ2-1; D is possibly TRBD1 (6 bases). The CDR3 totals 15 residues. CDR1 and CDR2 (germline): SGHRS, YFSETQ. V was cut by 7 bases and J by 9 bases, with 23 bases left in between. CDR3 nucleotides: TGCGCCAGCGGGGAGCTGACGACAAAGGACAGTGAGCAGTTCTTC. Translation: CASGELTTKDSEQFF.